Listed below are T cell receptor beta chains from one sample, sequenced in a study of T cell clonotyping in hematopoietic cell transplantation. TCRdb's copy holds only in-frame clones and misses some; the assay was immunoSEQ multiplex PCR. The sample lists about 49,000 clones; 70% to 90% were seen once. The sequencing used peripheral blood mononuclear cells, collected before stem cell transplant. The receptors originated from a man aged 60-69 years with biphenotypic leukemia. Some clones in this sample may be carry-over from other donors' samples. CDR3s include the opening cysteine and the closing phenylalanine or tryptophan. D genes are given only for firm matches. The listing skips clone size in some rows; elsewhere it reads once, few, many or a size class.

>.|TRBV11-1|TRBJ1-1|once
TGTGCCAGCAGCCCGTGGACAGCATTGAACACTGAAGCTTTCTTT
CASSPWTALNTEAFF
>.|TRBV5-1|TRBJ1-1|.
TGCGCCAGCAGCTTGGACCTCACTGAAGCTTTCTTT
CASSLDLTEAFF
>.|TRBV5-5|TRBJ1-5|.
TGTGCCAGCAGCTTTTCTGGTGGGAGTGTCCACCAGCCCCAGCATTTT
CASSFSGGSVHQPQHF
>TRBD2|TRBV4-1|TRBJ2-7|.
TGCGCCAGCAGCCTGGGGAGGGGTAACGAGCAGTACTTC
CASSLGRGNEQYF
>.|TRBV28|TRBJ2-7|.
TGTGCCAGCAGTTATTTCAGCGGCTACGAGCAGTACTTC
CASSYFSGYEQYF
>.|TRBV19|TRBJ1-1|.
TGTGCCAGTAGTATCATCGGGGGCGTCCTCATGAACACTGAAGCTTTCTTT
CASSIIGGVLMNTEAFF
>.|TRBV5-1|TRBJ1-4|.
TGCGCCAGCAGCTTGGATGACGGAAGAAATGAAAAACTGTTTTTT
CASSLDDGRNEKLFF
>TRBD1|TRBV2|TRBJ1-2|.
TGTGCCAACTTTTCAGGGGGAAGAAACTATGGCTACACCTTC
CANFSGGRNYGYTF
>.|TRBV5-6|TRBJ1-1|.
TGTGCCAGCAGCTCCGGTGGGTCGACTGAAGCTTTCTTT
CASSSGGSTEAFF
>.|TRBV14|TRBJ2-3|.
TGTGCCAGCAGCCAAGACCCTATCCCCGGAACAGATACGCAGTATTTT
CASSQDPIPGTDTQYF
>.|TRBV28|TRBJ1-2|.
TGTGCCAGCAGTTGGGGGTACAGGGGCTACACCTTC
CASSWGYRGYTF
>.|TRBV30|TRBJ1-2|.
TGTGCCTGGAGTGTACTGGGATTCCGTGGTGGCTACACCTTC
CAWSVLGFRGGYTF
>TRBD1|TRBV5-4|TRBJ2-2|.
TGTGCCAGCAGTAGACAGGGGGCGAACACCGGGGAGCTGTTTTTT
CASSRQGANTGELFF
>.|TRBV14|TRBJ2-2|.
TGTGCCAGCAGCCAGTTTAACACCGGGGAGCTGTTTTTT
CASSQFNTGELFF
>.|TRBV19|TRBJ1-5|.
TGTGCCAGTAGTCAATTAGCCGTCGTAAGCAATCAGCCCCAGCATTTT
CASSQLAVVSNQPQHF
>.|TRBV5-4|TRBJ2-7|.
TGTGCCAGCAGCTCTATGGGAAACCGCTACGAGCAGTACTTC
CASSSMGNRYEQYF
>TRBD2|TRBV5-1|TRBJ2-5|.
TGCGCCAGCAGCTGGGTAGCGGGGCAAGAGACCCAGTACTTC
CASSWVAGQETQYF
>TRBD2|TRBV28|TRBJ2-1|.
TGTGCCAGCAGTCCCGGGACTAGCGGGAGGCAGAATGAGCAGTTCTTC
CASSPGTSGRQNEQFF
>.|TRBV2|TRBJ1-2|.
TGTGCCACCCTAGGGCATTCGACCTATGGCTACACCTTC
CATLGHSTYGYTF
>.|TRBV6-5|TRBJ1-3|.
TGTGCCAGCACCCCCATAGGCTCTGGAAACACCATATATTTT
CASTPIGSGNTIYF
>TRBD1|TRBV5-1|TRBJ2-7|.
TGCGCCAGCAGCCACCACGACAGGGCCTTATCCTACGAGCAGTACTTC
CASSHHDRALSYEQYF
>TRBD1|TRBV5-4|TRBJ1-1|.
TGTGCCAGCAGCTCCCGGGACAGGGATAGAGCTTTCTTT
CASSSRDRDRAFF
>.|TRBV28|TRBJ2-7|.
TGTGCCAGCAGTTCAGGGGCAGCCTCCAACCACGAGCAGTACTTC
CASSSGAASNHEQYF
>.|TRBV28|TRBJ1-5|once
TGTGCCAGCACGCGTCAGAACTCCAATCAGCCCCAGCATTTT
CASTRQNSNQPQHF
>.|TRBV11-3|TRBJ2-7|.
TGTGCCAGCAGTAGAGAGACCTACGAGCAGTACTTC
CASSRETYEQYF
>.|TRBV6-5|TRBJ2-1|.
TGTGCCAGCAGTTTTGGGGGAACGACCATCAATGAGCAGTTCTTC
CASSFGGTTINEQFF
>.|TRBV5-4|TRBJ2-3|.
TGTGCCAGCAGCTCTGGATCGACCCAGTATTTT
CASSSGSTQYF
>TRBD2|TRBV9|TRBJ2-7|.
TGTGCCAGCAGCGGCGGGGGGATCGGCCACGAGCAGTACTTC
CASSGGGIGHEQYF
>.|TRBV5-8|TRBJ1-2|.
TGTGCCAGCAGCTTGGGGGCCAGCTATGGCTACACCTTC
CASSLGASYGYTF
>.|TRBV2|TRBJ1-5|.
TGTGCCAGCAGTTTAGACAACCTCAATCAGCCCCAGCATTTT
CASSLDNLNQPQHF
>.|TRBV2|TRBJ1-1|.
TGTGCCAGCAATGACGGCTACCTGAACACTGAAGCTTTCTTT
CASNDGYLNTEAFF
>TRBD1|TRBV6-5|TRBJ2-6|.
TGTGCCAGCAGCAAGACAGGGTCCAACGTCCTGACTTTC
CASSKTGSNVLTF
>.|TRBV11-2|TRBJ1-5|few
TGTGCCAGCAGCTTAACGACAGGTTCCAATCAGCCCCAGCATTTT
CASSLTTGSNQPQHF
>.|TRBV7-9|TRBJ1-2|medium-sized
TGTGCCAGCAGCTTATTTGATGCGAATGGCTACACCTTC
CASSLFDANGYTF
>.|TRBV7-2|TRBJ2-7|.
TGTGCCAGCAGCTTAGATGTTGGAGATTACGAGCAGTACTTC
CASSLDVGDYEQYF
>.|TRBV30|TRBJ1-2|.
TGTGCCTGGAGTGTACCAGGGCAGAACTATGGCTACACCTTC
CAWSVPGQNYGYTF
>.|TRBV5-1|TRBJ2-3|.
TGCGCCAGCAGCTTGGTGGCGGGGGCAAGGACAGATACGCAGTATTTT
CASSLVAGARTDTQYF
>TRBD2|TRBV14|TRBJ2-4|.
TGTGCCAGCAGCCCCGGACTAGCGGTTTCCAAAAACATTCAGTACTTC
CASSPGLAVSKNIQYF
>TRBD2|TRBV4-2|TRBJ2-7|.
TGTGCCAGCAGCCAGGAGCGGGAGGTTGGGTACGAGCAGTACTTC
CASSQEREVGYEQYF
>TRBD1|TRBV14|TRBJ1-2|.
TGTGCCAGCAGCCGACAGGGTGCGAACTATGGCTACACCTTC
CASSRQGANYGYTF
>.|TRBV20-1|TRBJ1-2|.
TGCAGTGCTTCAGGCTATGGCTACACCTTC
CSASGYGYTF
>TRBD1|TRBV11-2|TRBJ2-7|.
TGTGCCAGCAGCTCCCAGCCGGGACAGGGATACGAGCAGTACTTC
CASSSQPGQGYEQYF
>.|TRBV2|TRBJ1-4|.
TGTGCCAGCAGCAGACAGACAACTAATGAAAAACTGTTTTTT
CASSRQTTNEKLFF
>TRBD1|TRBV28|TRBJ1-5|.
TGTGCCAGCAGGACCGGGACAGGGGCTACCAATCAGCCCCAGCATTTT
CASRTGTGATNQPQHF
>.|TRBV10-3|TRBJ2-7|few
TGTGCCATCATCCGTTTCCAGGGGACCCACGAGCAGTACTTC
CAIIRFQGTHEQYF
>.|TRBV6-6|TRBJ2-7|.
TGTGCCAGCAGTCAAACTGCCGGATACGAGCAGTACTTC
CASSQTAGYEQYF
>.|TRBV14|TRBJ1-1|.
TGTGCCAGCAGCCCCTGGGGCACTGAAGCTTTCTTT
CASSPWGTEAFF
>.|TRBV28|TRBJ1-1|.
TGTGCCAGCATCTCCGGGGCAGAAACTTTCTTT
CASISGAETFF
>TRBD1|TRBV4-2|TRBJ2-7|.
TGTGCCAGCAGGGGGACAGTGGGCTTCCACGAGCAGTACTTC
CASRGTVGFHEQYF
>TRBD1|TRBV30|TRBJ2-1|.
TGTGCCTGGAGGGGGACAGTATCATCCAATGAGCAGTTCTTC
CAWRGTVSSNEQFF
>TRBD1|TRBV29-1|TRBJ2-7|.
TGCAGCGGACCGGGACAGGGTATGCCCTACGAGCAGTACTTC
CSGPGQGMPYEQYF
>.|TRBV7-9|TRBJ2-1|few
TGTGCCAGCAGCCGTAGCGTAAGCTCCTACAATGAGCAGTTCTTC
CASSRSVSSYNEQFF